The T cell receptor (beta chain) under discussion was sequenced for a study of T cell changes during pregnancy in multiple sclerosis. This clone was found once. Assay: immunoSEQ multiplex PCR; the TCRdb copy retains only in-frame clones and omits some. The sample consists of 85,000 to 90,000 clones, about 94% of them appearing once. CDR3 length equals 14 residues. Germline V gene data show CDR1 as MNHEY and CDR2 as SVGAGI. V lost 5 bases and J 8 bases, leaving 18 bases between the germline ends. The sequencing here drew on peripheral blood, taken after pregnancy. The clonotype originates from a female donor in good health, enrolled as a control in a pregnancy study. The chain combines TRBV6-5 with TRBJ1-2, with D possibly matching TRBD1 (6 bases). The CDR3 DNA sequence: TGTGCCAGCAGTCCGGGGGGGGCGTTCTACGGCTACACCTTC. It encodes CASSPGGAFYGYTF.